Below are 10 T cell receptor beta chains sequenced from a single sample in a study of shared clonotypes between healthy human individuals. TCRdb's copy holds only in-frame clones and misses some; the assay was immunoSEQ multiplex PCR. The table lists roughly 2,300,000 clones, 80% to 95% of them singletons. The material sequenced was naive CD4+ T cells from PBMCs. Subset noted: CD45RA+ positively selected. The receptors originated from a man aged 18 to 29 in good health. Some clones in this sample may be carry-over from other donors' samples.

The genes are TRBV11-2 and TRBJ2-7, with D unclear. The CDR3 extends over 14 amino acids. The ends were cut back, 5 bases at V and 8 bases at J, with 19 bases in the middle. CDR1 and CDR2 from the germline V gene are SGHAT and FQNNGV. The CDR3 bases are TGTGCCAGCAGCCCCCCCCGCATCCCGAGAAAGCAGTACTTC. This gives the protein CASSPPRIPRKQYF.

V and J are TRBV6-6 and TRBJ2-3; D not certain. The CDR3 is made up of 12 amino acids. From germline, CDR1 is MNHNY and CDR2 SVGAGI (reference sequence). Trimming left V 5 bases short and J 6 bases short, with 9 bases between. DNA of the CDR3: TGTGCCAGCAGTCCAGTTGCGGATACGCAGTATTTT. Encoded protein: CASSPVADTQYF.

This chain connects TRBV7-3 to TRBJ2-7, with TRBD1 identical over 10 bases. CDR3 size: 13 residues. Germline loops: CDR1 SGHTA, CDR2 FQGTGA. Losses at the gene ends were 3 bases for V and 9 bases for J; bases not matched to a gene: 5. As DNA, the CDR3 is TGTGCCAGCAGCTTGGGGACAGGGGAAGGGCAGTACTTC. Residues: CASSLGTGEGQYF. Full variable domain (remainder filled in from reference TRBV7-3 and TRBJ2-7): GAGVSQTPSNKVTEKGKYVELRCDPISGHTALYWYRQSLGQGPEFLIYFQGTGAADDSGLPNDRFFAVRPEGSVSTLKIQRTERGDSAVYLCASSLGTGEGQYFGPGTRLTVT.

This chain uses TRBV28 with TRBJ2-7; TRBD2 agrees at 7 bases. The germline gives CDR1 MDHEN, CDR2 SYDVKM. J gave up 2 bases and V 6 bases, and 13 bases lay outside the gene matches. The CDR3 consists of 16 residues. CDR3 in amino acids: CASSLEERGAAYEQYF. CDR3 sequence (DNA): TGTGCCAGCAGCTTAGAAGAGCGGGGCGCCGCCTACGAGCAGTACTTC.

The gene calls are TRBV28 and TRBJ1-1, with D possibly TRBD1 on 6 matching bases. Germline assignment: CDR1 MDHEN and CDR2 SYDVKM. This CDR3 region has 12 residues. V was cut by 1 base and J by 11 bases, with 11 bases left in between. The CDR3 loop reads CASSLLQGRAFF. For the CDR3, the DNA is TGTGCCAGCAGTTTATTACAGGGTCGTGCTTTCTTT.

This chain uses TRBV19 with TRBJ1-1, with D maybe TRBD1 (5 bases). V was clipped by 7 bases and J by 6 bases, with 24 bases between them. Germline CDR1 and CDR2: LNHDA and SQIVND (reference sequence). The CDR3 is 16 residues long. The CDR3 here is CASTLTLPLRVSEAFF. For the CDR3, the DNA is TGTGCCAGTACCCTAACCCTCCCCCTCAGGGTCTCTGAAGCTTTCTTT.

The chain has TRBV15 and TRBJ2-1; TRBD2 might be the D (5 bases). Trimming shortened V by 7 bases and J by 4 bases, and 14 bases separated the two germline ends. Germline CDR1 LNHNV, CDR2 YYDKDF (reference sequence). This CDR3 is built from 14 residues. The CDR3 reads CATTWSGAYNEQFF. The CDR3 bases are TGTGCCACCACATGGAGCGGTGCTTACAATGAGCAGTTCTTC.

The chain couples TRBV21-1 to TRBJ1-2; the table calls TRBD1, which could not be checked here. TRBV21-1 is a listed pseudogene. The CDR3 is made up of 16 amino acids. CDR3 loop: CASSPRRDTTNYGYTF. Here the CDR3 DNA reads TGTGCCAGCAGCCCTCGCCGGGACACGACCAACTATGGCTACACCTTC.

Note on this clone: The same CDR3 is also encoded by other DNA sequences in this sample. The chain is built from TRBV18 and TRBJ2-2; D gene ambiguous. V shed 1 base and J shed 3 bases, with 9 bases lying between them. Germline V gives CDR1 KGHSH, CDR2 LQKENI. This CDR3 is 15 amino acids long. In DNA, the CDR3 is TGTGCCAGCTCACCACGATCGACGGACACCGGGGAGCTGTTTTTT. Translating gives CASSPRSTDTGELFF.

The J gene is TRBJ2-2, the V gene TRBV28; TRBD2 matches at 9 bases. The ends lost 7 bases at V and 5 bases at J; junction bases unmatched: 14. CDR3 length equals 17 residues. Germline assignment: CDR1 MDHEN and CDR2 SYDVKM. Here the CDR3 DNA reads TGTGCCAGCACCCAGTTCGGGGCGGGAGGGCTTACCGGGGAGCTGTTTTTT. Translation gives CASTQFGAGGLTGELFF.